A single sample is the source of the 18 T cell receptor beta chains below, sequenced in a study of cytomegalovirus exposure and HLA in healthy donors. PCR primers comprised 60 Vbeta and 13 Jbeta primers. Data came from immunoSEQ multiplex PCR; TCRdb stores just in-frame clones and leaves some out. The profile covers about 94,000 clones, with around two thirds appearing a single time and 3.9% taken by the ten largest. The sequencing sample was made of PBMCs. The receptors shown here come from a man younger than 45 in good health and CMV-seronegative.

Here the CDR3 reads CASSSSPPGTQETQYF. CDR3 nucleotides: TGCGCCAGCAGCTCAAGTCCCCCGGGAACCCAAGAGACCCAGTACTTC. The rearrangement joins TRBV4-1 to TRBJ2-5; D might be TRBD2 (5 bases). The CDR3 totals 16 residues. Trimming pared 5 bases from V and 1 base from J, leaving 17 bases between. Germline CDR1 is MGHRA and CDR2 is YSYEKL.

As regards this clone: Sequence at one end of the junction differs from germline and may be a read error. The chain joins TRBV28 to TRBJ2-5, with 8 bases fitting TRBD2. Germline CDR1 is MDHEN and CDR2 is SYDVKM. CDR3 size: 12 residues. CDR3 nucleotide sequence: TGTGCCGGCAGTAGCGGGAAAGAGACCCAGTACTTC. The encoded protein is CAGSSGKETQYF.

J is TRBJ1-5 and V is TRBV30; perhaps TRBD1 as D (6 bases). The germline V and J ends were trimmed by 4 bases and 2 bases, with 18 bases remaining between them. The germline CDR1 and CDR2 sequences are GTSNPN and SVGIG (reference sequence). The CDR3 totals 16 residues. DNA for the CDR3: TGTGCCTGGAACGGTCCGGGAGGGGGTGGCAATCAGCCCCAGCATTTT. This translates into CAWNGPGGGGNQPQHF.

V usage is TRBV6-6 and J usage is TRBJ2-2, with TRBD1 matching over 9 bases. V gave up 5 bases and J gave up 6 bases; unmatched junction bases: 7. This CDR3 is built from 15 residues. Looked up from germline, CDR1 is MNHNY and CDR2 is SVGAGI (reference sequence). CDR3 nucleotide sequence: TGTGCCAGCAGTGGCCGACAGGGGGGTCCCGGGGAGCTGTTTTTT. It specifies CASSGRQGGPGELFF.

The genes are TRBV5-4 and TRBJ2-2; 7 nucleotides agree with TRBD2. Per germline, CDR1 SGHNT and CDR2 YYREEE (reference sequence). With V trimmed by 2 bases and J by 1 base, 5 bases remained unmatched. The CDR3 consists of 16 residues. The CDR3 loop is CASSFDLAENTGELFF. For the CDR3, the DNA is TGTGCCAGCAGCTTTGATCTAGCGGAGAACACCGGGGAGCTGTTTTTT.

The rearrangement joins TRBV7-3 to TRBJ2-6; D perhaps matches TRBD2 (5 bases). With 3 bases removed from V and 0 bases from J, the gap between germline ends came to 6 bases. This CDR3 has 15 amino acids. The germline V gene encodes CDR1 SGHTA and CDR2 FQGTGA. The CDR3 loop is CASSFTSSGANVLTF. The CDR3 nucleotides read TGTGCCAGCAGCTTCACTAGCTCTGGGGCCAACGTCCTGACTTTC.

The chain carries TRBV4-1 and TRBJ1-1, with unresolved D. The CDR3 contains 14 residues. V was trimmed by 4 bases and J by 0 bases, leaving 9 bases between them. Germline loops: CDR1 MGHRA, CDR2 YSYEKL. The CDR3 DNA sequence: TGCGCCAGCAGCCCGCGGGCCTTGAACACTGAAGCTTTCTTT. This encodes CASSPRALNTEAFF.

The V call is TRBV25-1, the J call TRBJ2-5, with 8 bases identical to TRBD2. This CDR3 contains 16 residues. Trimming removed 1 base from V and 2 bases from J; junction bases left unmatched: 6. CDR1 is MGHDK, CDR2 SYGVNS, per germline. For the CDR3, the DNA is TGTGCCAGCAGTGAATTGCGGGGGGCCTCACAAGAGACCCAGTACTTC. It specifies CASSELRGASQETQYF.

The chain joins TRBV25-1 to TRBJ2-7, with TRBD1 matching 10 bases. This CDR3 is 15 amino acids long. V gave up 6 bases and J gave up 3 bases; unmatched junction bases: 8. Germline V gene sequence: CDR1 MGHDK, CDR2 SYGVNS. CDR3 protein: CASSEPGQGHYEQYF. CDR3 nucleotide sequence: TGTGCCAGCAGCGAACCGGGACAGGGGCACTACGAGCAGTACTTC.

The chain combines TRBV5-6 with TRBJ2-5, with 8 bases aligning to TRBD1. CDR3 length equals 13 residues. CDR1 is SGHDT and CDR2 is YYEEEE in the germline V gene. Trimming cost V 4 bases and J 5 bases; bases outside gene matches: 4. Written as DNA, the CDR3 is TGTGCCAGCAGCGAGACAGGGGTCGAGACCCAGTACTTC. Translating gives CASSETGVETQYF.

This chain connects TRBV5-4 to TRBJ2-4; 8 bases align to TRBD2. V dropped 2 bases and J dropped 6; count of bases not matched to a gene: 7. The CDR3 sequence is 15 residues long. CDR1 and CDR2 from the germline V gene are SGHNT and YYREEE (reference sequence). DNA for the CDR3: TGTGCCAGCAGCTTTAGCGGGGTGCGGGGAAACATTCAGTACTTC. As protein: CASSFSGVRGNIQYF.

V usage is TRBV9 and J usage is TRBJ1-6; D not resolved. The CDR3 spans 14 residues. Trimming left V 2 bases short and J 7 bases short, with 10 bases between. In germline, CDR1 is SGDLS, CDR2 YYNGEE. The CDR3 DNA reads as TGTGCCAGCAGCGTCGGTTACTCAAATTCACCCCTCCACTTT. It yields the protein CASSVGYSNSPLHF. Filled out from reference TRBV9 and TRBJ1-6, the complete variable domain reads DSGVTQTPKHLITATGQRVTLRCSPRSGDLSVYWYQQSLDQGLQFLIQYYNGEERAKGNILERFSAQQFPDLHSELNLSSLELGDSALYFCASSVGYSNSPLHFGNGTRLTVT.

This clone was counted between two and nine times. The V gene is TRBV7-2, the J gene TRBJ2-3; D remains unclear. The germline gives CDR1 SGHTA, CDR2 FQGNSA. The CDR3 loop spans 15 amino acids. V lost 5 bases and J 1 base, leaving 13 bases between the germline ends. CDR3 sequence reads: CASSPGGQGTDTQYF. CDR3 DNA: TGTGCCAGCAGCCCTGGTGGGCAGGGCACAGATACGCAGTATTTT. The whole variable domain, remainder taken from reference TRBV7-2 and TRBJ2-3, is GAGVSQSPSNKVTEKGKDVELRCDPISGHTALYWYRQSLGQGLEFLIYFQGNSAPDKSGLPSDRFSAERTGGSVSTLTIQRTQQEDSAVYLCASSPGGQGTDTQYFGPGTRLTVL.

The chain is built from TRBV7-9 and TRBJ2-2, with TRBD1 identical over 11 bases. The CDR3 length is 16 residues. The V gene's germline CDR1 is SEHNR and CDR2 FQNEAQ (reference sequence). The ends lost 0 bases at V and 8 bases at J; junction bases unmatched: 5. The DNA of the CDR3 is TGTGCCAGCAGCTTAGCCGGGACAGGGGGAAGAGGGGAGCTGTTTTTT. Its translation is CASSLAGTGGRGELFF.

V usage is TRBV4-1 and J usage is TRBJ2-3; 10 bases match TRBD2. There are 16 residues in the CDR3. CDR1 and CDR2 from the germline V gene are MGHRA and YSYEKL. V was pared by 5 bases and J by 2 bases, with 7 bases of the junction left unmatched. The CDR3 reads CASSVLAGRPTDTQYF. In DNA, the CDR3 is TGCGCCAGCAGCGTACTAGCGGGGAGGCCCACAGATACGCAGTATTTT.

The chain uses TRBV6-6 and TRBJ2-7; 9 nucleotides match TRBD2. The length of the CDR3 is 15 residues. Trimming removed 4 bases from V and 3 bases from J; junction bases left unmatched: 7. CDR1 is MNHNY, CDR2 SVGAGI, per germline (reference sequence). CDR3 in amino acids: CASSSLAGRDYEQYF. Here the CDR3 DNA reads TGTGCCAGCAGTTCCCTAGCGGGGCGAGACTACGAGCAGTACTTC.

On this clone itself: This CDR3 is also generated by other DNA sequences in the sample. The rearrangement links TRBV5-1 to TRBJ2-7; 9 positions match TRBD1. Germline V gene sequence: CDR1 SGHRS, CDR2 YFSETQ. This CDR3 comprises 15 residues. V shed 4 bases and J 3 bases; nucleotides not matched to a gene: 8. CDR3 in amino acids: CASSLNGQGIYEQYF. The DNA of the CDR3 is TGCGCCAGCAGCCTGAACGGACAGGGGATCTACGAGCAGTACTTC. The full variable domain, rest sourced from reference TRBV5-1 and TRBJ2-7, is KAGVTQTPRYLIKTRGQQVTLSCSPISGHRSVSWYQQTPGQGLQFLFEYFSETQRNKGNFPGRFSGRQFSNSRSEMNVSTLELGDSALYLCASSLNGQGIYEQYFGPGTRLTVT.

The chain couples TRBV7-8 to TRBJ1-5, with 7 nucleotides matching TRBD1. The ends lost 4 bases at V and 8 bases at J; junction bases unmatched: 14. The CDR3 has 16 amino acids. The germline V gene encodes CDR1 SGHVS and CDR2 FQNEAQ. This chain's CDR3 is CASSYVEDRWREPQHF. The CDR3 nucleotides read TGTGCCAGCAGCTACGTGGAGGACAGGTGGAGGGAGCCCCAGCATTTT.